These 21 T cell receptor beta chains came from one sample sequenced in a study of blood T cell repertoires in COVID-19. The data were produced by immunoSEQ multiplex PCR, yet TCRdb's version contains in-frame clones alone and is incomplete. The sample has some 57,000 clones, roughly 92% seen once; the top ten hold 5% to 6%. The sequencing sample was made of peripheral blood. Receptors originate from a human donor in a cohort sampled during active COVID-19.

The chain uses TRBV30 and TRBJ2-3, with TRBD2 matching 9 bases. V was pared by 2 bases and J by 7 bases, with 10 bases of the junction left unmatched. This CDR3 is 15 amino acids long. CDR1 GTSNPN and CDR2 SVGIG come from the germline V gene (reference sequence). The CDR3 nucleotides are TGTGCCTGGAGTATTCGGGGGGCGGGAGGGCATACGCAGTATTTT. Protein product: CAWSIRGAGGHTQYF. Variable domain in full (rest from reference TRBV30 and TRBJ2-3): SQTIHQWPATLVQPVGSPLSLECTVEGTSNPNLYWYRQAAGRGLQLLFYSVGIGQISSEVPQNLSASRPQDRQFILSSKKLLLSDSGFYLCAWSIRGAGGHTQYFGPGTRLTVL.

This clone was seen a single time. This chain uses TRBV9 with TRBJ2-3; possible D gene TRBD1, 5 bases. The CDR3 consists of 17 residues. The germline gives CDR1 SGDLS, CDR2 YYNGEE. Between the trimmed V and J ends, which lost 3 bases and 1 base, there was a span of 18 bases. The CDR3 loop is CASSANSGYGGTDTQYF. DNA for the CDR3: TGTGCCAGCAGCGCCAACTCAGGGTATGGGGGCACAGATACGCAGTATTTT.

This clone has just one count. The rearrangement links TRBV18 to TRBJ2-5; 10 nucleotides match TRBD2. The CDR3 sequence is 17 residues long. Looked up from germline, CDR1 is KGHSH and CDR2 is LQKENI. V gave up 3 bases and J gave up 1 base; unmatched junction bases: 8. CDR3 amino acids: CASSPERGGTFQETQYF. The CDR3 DNA reads as TGTGCCAGCTCACCGGAGCGGGGGGGAACTTTCCAAGAGACCCAGTACTTC.

The chain recombines TRBV7-9 with TRBJ1-5; 7 nucleotides match TRBD1. CDR3 length: 16 amino acids. Trimming at V came to 2 bases and at J to 5 bases, leaving 9 bases not matched to a gene. Germline assignment: CDR1 SEHNR and CDR2 FQNEAQ (reference sequence). The CDR3 reads CASSLTTGTEDQPQHF. The CDR3, as DNA: TGTGCCAGCAGCTTAACTACCGGGACAGAAGATCAGCCCCAGCATTTT.

A single count supports this clone. The chain has TRBV28 and TRBJ1-2; 9 nucleotides agree with TRBD1. The CDR3 sequence is 15 residues long. Germline V gene sequence: CDR1 MDHEN, CDR2 SYDVKM. V was pared by 6 bases and J by 5 bases, with 10 bases of the junction left unmatched. This chain's CDR3 is CASSIYRGQGYGYTF. In nucleotides, the CDR3 is TGTGCCAGCAGCATCTACAGGGGGCAGGGGTATGGCTACACCTTC.

The chain uses TRBV6-6 and TRBJ1-3, with D possibly matching TRBD1 (5 bases). V lost 2 bases and J lost 1, with 9 bases in between. The CDR3 sequence is 15 residues long. CDR1 is MNHNY, CDR2 SVGAGI, per germline (reference sequence). This CDR3 is CASSYPGGSGNTIYF. CDR3 DNA: TGTGCCAGCAGTTACCCCGGGGGATCTGGAAACACCATATATTTT.

The genes are TRBV7-6 and TRBJ2-5, with TRBD1 matching 9 bases. This CDR3 region has 16 residues. Germline V lookup: CDR1 SGHVS, CDR2 FNYEAQ. With V trimmed by 5 bases and J by 6 bases, 13 bases remained unmatched. CDR3 nucleotides: TGTGCCAGCAGCCGCCCATGGGACAGGGAAGGAAAGACCCAGTACTTC. Its protein product is CASSRPWDREGKTQYF.

This clone appeared a single time. The chain is built from TRBV5-1 and TRBJ2-1; weak D call: TRBD2 (6 bases). Germline assignment: CDR1 SGHRS and CDR2 YFSETQ. V lost 0 bases and J lost 0, with 10 bases in between. The CDR3 runs to 16 residues. The CDR3 DNA is TGCGCCAGCAGCTTGGGGGGCGGGGCCTCCTACAATGAGCAGTTCTTC. Its translation: CASSLGGGASYNEQFF.

This clone occurred once. This chain uses TRBV5-1 with TRBJ1-4; 11 nucleotides agree with TRBD1. The CDR3 consists of 15 residues. From germline, CDR1 is SGHRS and CDR2 YFSETQ. The V segment lost 4 bases and the J segment 5 bases; nucleotides outside the gene matches: 4. CDR3 loop: CASSTRTGGNEKLFF. Here the CDR3 DNA reads TGCGCCAGCAGCACCCGGACAGGGGGCAATGAAAAACTGTTTTTT.

The J gene is TRBJ2-7, the V gene TRBV27; TRBD1 matches at 9 bases. CDR1 and CDR2 (germline): MNHEY, SMNVEV (reference sequence). The CDR3 extends over 13 amino acids. The V and J ends lost 9 bases and 5 bases, in that order; junction bases with no gene match: 8. The CDR3 region has the DNA TGTGCCAGGCCGGGACAGGGTGCAGACGAGCAGTACTTC. Translating gives CARPGQGADEQYF.

The chain links TRBV20-1 to TRBJ1-4; D gene unclear. The CDR3 is made up of 13 amino acids. The germline V gene encodes CDR1 DFQATT and CDR2 SNEGSKA (reference sequence). V was shortened by 3 bases and J by 8 bases, with 13 bases between the two germline ends. This CDR3 reads CSASGSGGEKLFF. The CDR3 region has the DNA TGCAGTGCTAGTGGCTCCGGAGGGGAAAAACTGTTTTTT.

This clone has more than one count but fewer than ten. This chain joins TRBV6-4 and TRBJ1-5; D remains unclear. CDR1 and CDR2 (germline): MRHNA, SNTAGT. This CDR3 is 13 amino acids long. The V gene lost 3 bases and the J gene lost 4 bases, with 7 bases spanning the gap. As DNA, the CDR3 is TGTGCCAGCAGTGAACAGATAAATCAGCCCCAGCATTTT. As protein: CASSEQINQPQHF.

The J gene is TRBJ2-7, the V gene TRBV6-6; a possible D gene is TRBD2 (6 bases). The germline V gene encodes CDR1 MNHNY and CDR2 SVGAGI (reference sequence). CDR3 length equals 12 residues. Trimming pared 5 bases from V and 2 bases from J, leaving 7 bases between. In DNA form, the CDR3 reads TGTGCCAGCAGTGGGGGGACCTACGAGCAGTACTTC. Its protein is CASSGGTYEQYF.

The chain's CDR3 is CASSTRKTGRQGYTF. CDR3 in DNA: TGTGCCAGTAGCACGAGGAAGACAGGAAGGCAAGGCTACACCTTC. V gene TRBV19 combines with J gene TRBJ1-2; D might be TRBD1 (6 bases). Deletions cut 6 bases from V and 8 bases from J, with 22 bases between. This CDR3 is built from 15 residues. Per germline, CDR1 LNHDA and CDR2 SQIVND (reference sequence).

The rearrangement links TRBV20-1 to TRBJ2-2; D uncertain. The CDR3 totals 11 residues. The germline V gene has CDR1 DFQATT and CDR2 SNEGSKA (reference sequence). Trimming left V 2 bases short and J 8 bases short, with 6 bases between. The CDR3: CSARRRGELFF. The CDR3 nucleotides are TGCAGTGCTAGACGCAGGGGGGAGCTGTTTTTT.

In DNA form, the CDR3 reads TGTGCCAGCAGTACTACCTCGGTCACTGAAGCTTTCTTT. Protein: CASSTTSVTEAFF. The V call is TRBV28, the J call TRBJ1-1; D unclear. Trimming removed 5 bases at V and 4 bases at J, with 11 bases between. The CDR3 is made up of 13 amino acids. The V gene's germline CDR1 is MDHEN and CDR2 SYDVKM. Full variable domain (missing parts from reference TRBV28 and TRBJ1-1): DVKVTQSSRYLVKRTGEKVFLECVQDMDHENMFWYRQDPGLGLRLIYFSYDVKMKEKGDIPEGYSVSREKKERFSLILESASTNQTSMYLCASSTTSVTEAFFGQGTRLTVV.

The chain employs TRBV5-1 and TRBJ2-2; TRBD1 matches 9 bases. This CDR3 is 14 amino acids long. Per germline, CDR1 SGHRS and CDR2 YFSETQ. V lost 5 bases, J lost 6 bases, and 5 bases stayed unmatched. The chain's CDR3 is CASRSGTGPGELFF. For the CDR3, the DNA is TGCGCCAGCAGGTCCGGGACAGGGCCCGGGGAGCTGTTTTTT.

The V gene is TRBV24-1, the J gene TRBJ2-6; possibly TRBD2 for D (5 bases). Looked up from germline, CDR1 is KGHDR and CDR2 is SFDVKD. The CDR3 is made up of 16 amino acids. Deletions cut 4 bases from V and 4 bases from J, with 13 bases between. CDR3: CATSDPTSGGANVLTF. As DNA, the CDR3 is TGTGCCACCAGTGACCCGACCTCGGGGGGGGCCAACGTCCTGACTTTC.

The chain couples TRBV5-5 to TRBJ1-2, with D possibly matching TRBD1 (5 bases). The V gene lost 6 bases and the J gene lost 5 bases, with 20 bases spanning the gap. Looked up from germline, CDR1 is SGHKS and CDR2 is YYEKEE (reference sequence). The CDR3 extends over 15 amino acids. The CDR3 nucleotides read TGTGCCAGCACCGACAGTTCGTCGTCTTGGTATGGCTACACCTTC. Translated: CASTDSSSSWYGYTF.

V usage is TRBV7-3 and J usage is TRBJ2-1; TRBD2 agrees at 7 bases. Germline V gene data show CDR1 as SGHTA and CDR2 as FQGTGA. Losses at the gene ends were 4 bases for V and 9 bases for J; bases not matched to a gene: 3. The CDR3 loop spans 12 amino acids. DNA of the CDR3: TGTGCCAGCAGCTATGAGCGGGGTGAGCAGTTCTTC. Translated, it gives CASSYERGEQFF.

The rearrangement uses TRBV5-1 and TRBJ1-5, with a possible D match to TRBD1 (5 bases). The germline V gene has CDR1 SGHRS and CDR2 YFSETQ. There are 14 residues in the CDR3. Deletions cut 3 bases from V and 4 bases from J, with 11 bases between. CDR3 residues: CASSSMGGNQPQHF. CDR3 DNA: TGCGCCAGCAGCTCAATGGGGGGAAATCAGCCCCAGCATTTT.